These 31 T cell receptor beta chains were all obtained from the same sample, sequenced in a study of OX40 agonist ivuxolimab in advanced cancers. Repertoires were generated with immunoSEQ multiplex PCR, while TCRdb's copy carries only in-frame clones and drops some. In the table there are tens of thousands of clones, nearly 90% of which are singletons. Here the sequenced sample was CD4+ or CD8+ T cells sorted from blood, taken in a trial of the OX40 agonist ivuxolimab. All receptors come from an adult with an advanced solid tumor such as melanoma, head and neck, liver or kidney cancer.

This chain links TRBV19 with TRBJ2-7; weak D call: TRBD1 (5 bases). CDR1 LNHDA and CDR2 SQIVND come from the germline V gene (reference sequence). The CDR3 contains 13 residues. The V gene lost 5 bases and the J gene lost 2 bases, with 10 bases spanning the gap. CDR3 in DNA: TGTGCCAGTAGTGCTGCACAGGCCTACGAGCAGTACTTC. Translated, it gives CASSAAQAYEQYF.

CDR3 sequence reads: CASTTGGNTEAFF. The CDR3 DNA reads as TGTGCCAGCACCACCGGGGGAAACACTGAAGCTTTCTTT. The chain employs TRBV27 and TRBJ1-1, with a weak D call TRBD1 (5 bases). In germline, CDR1 is MNHEY, CDR2 SMNVEV (reference sequence). V lost 7 bases and J 2 bases, leaving 11 bases between the germline ends. This CDR3 has 13 amino acids.

This chain connects TRBV9 to TRBJ1-2; 7 nucleotides match TRBD1. This CDR3 contains 17 residues. CDR1 and CDR2 (germline): SGDLS, YYNGEE. Losses at the gene ends were 4 bases for V and 0 bases for J; bases not matched to a gene: 12. The CDR3 is CASSIQTGRSSNYGYTF. The CDR3 region has the DNA TGTGCCAGCAGCATCCAGACAGGGCGGTCGTCTAACTATGGCTACACCTTC. The whole variable domain, remainder taken from reference TRBV9 and TRBJ1-2, is DSGVTQTPKHLITATGQRVTLRCSPRSGDLSVYWYQQSLDQGLQFLIQYYNGEERAKGNILERFSAQQFPDLHSELNLSSLELGDSALYFCASSIQTGRSSNYGYTFGSGTRLTVV.

The rearrangement links TRBV4-1 to TRBJ1-5; D possibly corresponds to TRBD1 (6 bases). The CDR3 has 14 residues. Germline V gene sequence: CDR1 MGHRA, CDR2 YSYEKL. V shed 1 base and J shed 7 bases, with 11 bases lying between them. The CDR3 DNA follows: TGCGCCAGCAGCCAAGGTGTAGGGGGGCAGCCCCAGCATTTT. Translated: CASSQGVGGQPQHF.

The V and J genes are TRBV10-2 and TRBJ2-6; TRBD1 might be the D (6 bases). V gave up 8 bases and J gave up 0 bases, with 29 bases separating them. The CDR3 is 21 amino acids. Germline loops: CDR1 WSHSY, CDR2 SAAADI. The CDR3 is CASLMYDKRQDSLSGANVLTF. CDR3 in DNA: TGCGCCAGCTTAATGTACGATAAACGGCAGGACAGCCTCTCTGGGGCCAACGTCCTGACTTTC.

The rearrangement joins TRBV7-6 to TRBJ2-3; 10 bases line up with TRBD2. Germline loops: CDR1 SGHVS, CDR2 FNYEAQ. V shed 6 bases and J 2 bases; nucleotides not matched to a gene: 5. The CDR3 is 15 residues long. As DNA, the CDR3 is TGTGCCAGCAGTCCGACTAGCGGGCCCACAGATACGCAGTATTTT. It specifies CASSPTSGPTDTQYF.

The V and J genes are TRBV6-1 and TRBJ2-3; 7 bases line up with TRBD1. After removal of 6 bases from V and 2 bases from J, the junction contained 5 bases not matched to a gene. This CDR3 comprises 14 residues. Germline CDR1 and CDR2: MNHNS and SASEGT. CDR3 region: CASRGDRYTDTQYF. In DNA form, the CDR3 reads TGTGCCAGCAGGGGGGACAGATACACAGATACGCAGTATTTT.

The V gene is TRBV4-1, the J gene TRBJ2-7; D is unresolved. Trimming shortened V by 4 bases and J by 3 bases, and 10 bases separated the two germline ends. The CDR3 length is 13 residues. Germline V gives CDR1 MGHRA, CDR2 YSYEKL. The CDR3 sequence: CASSPLTGYEQYF. CDR3 bases: TGCGCCAGCAGCCCTTTAACGGGCTACGAGCAGTACTTC.

This rearrangement joins TRBV5-6 to TRBJ2-3; D may be TRBD1 (5 bases). Germline V CDR1 and CDR2: SGHDT, YYEEEE. The CDR3 has 15 amino acids. Trimming shortened V by 0 bases and J by 5 bases, and 13 bases separated the two germline ends. The CDR3 loop reads CASSLGSGLEDTQYF. DNA for the CDR3: TGTGCCAGCAGCTTGGGGTCAGGGCTTGAAGATACGCAGTATTTT.

V usage is TRBV7-6 and J usage is TRBJ2-1; 12 nucleotides align to TRBD2. This CDR3 has 15 amino acids. The V and J ends lost 5 bases and 6 bases, in that order; junction bases with no gene match: 5. Germline V gives CDR1 SGHVS, CDR2 FNYEAQ. The CDR3 bases are TGTGCCAGCAGCGAACAACTAGCGGGGGGCAATGAGCAGTTCTTC. Residues: CASSEQLAGGNEQFF.

The chain recombines TRBV2 with TRBJ1-4; maybe TRBD1 (5 bases). The CDR3 is made up of 14 amino acids. V was cut by 2 bases and J by 8 bases, with 12 bases left in between. Germline V CDR1 and CDR2: SNHLY, FYNNEI. The CDR3 here is CASSERARGEKLFF. The CDR3 nucleotides read TGTGCCAGCAGTGAAAGGGCGAGGGGAGAAAAACTGTTTTTT.

The chain uses TRBV7-9 and TRBJ1-5; 7 nucleotides match TRBD1. The CDR3 is 15 residues long. Germline V gene sequence: CDR1 SEHNR, CDR2 FQNEAQ (reference sequence). With 5 bases clipped from V and 0 bases from J, the junction kept 4 bases outside the gene matches. CDR3 sequence: CASSTTGFSNQPQHF. The CDR3, as DNA: TGTGCCAGCAGCACGACAGGGTTTAGCAATCAGCCCCAGCATTTT.

The chain has TRBV2 and TRBJ1-5; a possible D gene is TRBD1 (6 bases). The CDR3 extends over 16 amino acids. V gave up 1 base and J gave up 4 bases, with 14 bases separating them. Germline CDR1 and CDR2: SNHLY and FYNNEI. The CDR3 sequence: CASSEGTGHNNQPQHF. CDR3 coding DNA: TGTGCCAGCAGTGAAGGTACGGGACACAATAATCAGCCCCAGCATTTT.

Written as DNA, the CDR3 is TGTGCCAGCAGCTTCCCCTCTAGCTCCTACGAGCAGTACGTC. It encodes CASSFPSSSYEQYV. The chain joins TRBV5-6 to TRBJ2-7; no firm D call. From germline, CDR1 is SGHDT and CDR2 YYEEEE. V shed 2 bases and J shed 0 bases, with 9 bases lying between them. The CDR3 is 14 amino acids.

The chain joins TRBV7-9 to TRBJ2-5; 7 positions match TRBD2. Germline values: CDR1 SEHNR, CDR2 FQNEAQ (reference sequence). V dropped 5 bases and J dropped 2; count of bases not matched to a gene: 5. The CDR3 has 14 amino acids. The CDR3: CASSGLRGQETQYF. For the CDR3, the DNA is TGTGCCAGCAGCGGACTGCGGGGGCAAGAGACCCAGTACTTC.

J is TRBJ2-7 and V is TRBV27; 7 bases align to TRBD1. The CDR3 is 14 amino acids. CDR1 MNHEY and CDR2 SMNVEV come from the germline V gene (reference sequence). V was pared by 5 bases and J by 2 bases, with 6 bases of the junction left unmatched. The CDR3 sequence: CASSPRQGPYEQYF. The CDR3 DNA reads TGTGCCAGCAGTCCGAGACAGGGCCCCTACGAGCAGTACTTC.

The chain uses TRBV5-1 and TRBJ2-2, with a possible D match to TRBD1 (5 bases). Germline loops: CDR1 SGHRS, CDR2 YFSETQ. CDR3 length: 16 amino acids. Between the trimmed V and J ends, which lost 4 bases and 1 base, there was a span of 14 bases. CDR3 protein: CASSDPRQLNTGELFF. As DNA, the CDR3 is TGCGCCAGCAGCGACCCGCGACAGCTGAACACCGGGGAGCTGTTTTTT. Based on the CDR3 plus reference TRBV5-1 and TRBJ2-2, the full variable domain is KAGVTQTPRYLIKTRGQQVTLSCSPISGHRSVSWYQQTPGQGLQFLFEYFSETQRNKGNFPGRFSGRQFSNSRSEMNVSTLELGDSALYLCASSDPRQLNTGELFFGEGSRLTVL.

In nucleotides, the CDR3 is TGTGCCAGCGGAATAGCGGACTACTCCTACAATGAGCAGTTCTTC. Translation gives CASGIADYSYNEQFF. The V and J genes are TRBV7-2 and TRBJ2-1, with D possibly being TRBD2 (6 bases). The V and J ends lost 8 bases and 0 bases respectively, with 14 bases between them. The length of the CDR3 is 15 residues. Per germline, CDR1 SGHTA and CDR2 FQGNSA.

CDR3 coding DNA: TGTGCCAGCAGCTTGGTTGGAACAGGGATCAACACTGAAGCTTTCTTT. This gives the protein CASSLVGTGINTEAFF. The J gene is TRBJ1-1, the V gene TRBV5-8; weak D call: TRBD1 (6 bases). The length of the CDR3 is 16 residues. Germline CDR1 and CDR2: SGHTS and YDEGEE. V gave up 0 bases and J gave up 2 bases, with 14 bases separating them. Based on the CDR3 plus reference TRBV5-8 and TRBJ1-1, the full variable domain is EAGVTQSPTHLIKTRGQQATLRCSPISGHTSVYWYQQALGLGLQFLLWYDEGEERNRGNFPPRFSGRQFPNYSSELNVNALELEDSALYLCASSLVGTGINTEAFFGQGTRLTVV.

The gene calls are TRBV6-5 and TRBJ2-5, with D unresolved. Germline lookup yields CDR1 MNHEY and CDR2 SVGAGI. Trimming stripped 0 bases from V and 5 bases from J, with 13 bases between. The CDR3 is 15 residues long. CDR3 sequence (DNA): TGTGCCAGCAGTTACTCTGGACCGGGCTGGGAGACCCAGTACTTC. Translated: CASSYSGPGWETQYF.

The J gene is TRBJ2-3, the V gene TRBV9; TRBD2 aligns across 8 bases. V shed 3 bases, J shed 3 bases, and the junction held 9 bases outside the gene matches. CDR3 size: 16 residues. CDR1 SGDLS and CDR2 YYNGEE come from the germline V gene. DNA for the CDR3: TGTGCCAGCAGCGCCTTGGGGCGGGGGGTGACAGATACGCAGTATTTT. Protein sequence: CASSALGRGVTDTQYF.

The chain recombines TRBV7-2 with TRBJ1-1; TRBD1 might be the D (5 bases). CDR3 length: 15 residues. Germline V gene lookup returns CDR1 SGHTA and CDR2 FQGNSA. V dropped 2 bases and J dropped 1 base, with 11 bases sitting between them. CDR3 nucleotides: TGTGCCAGCAGCTTATTGGCAGGGTGGAACACTGAAGCTTTCTTT. Its translation: CASSLLAGWNTEAFF.

The chain's CDR3 is CASSLDGVLGSYEQYV. The CDR3 DNA follows: TGTGCCAGCAGCTTGGATGGGGTCTTAGGCTCCTACGAGCAGTACGTC. The chain employs TRBV5-6 and TRBJ2-7; D unclear. Germline V gene lookup returns CDR1 SGHDT and CDR2 YYEEEE. There are 16 residues in the CDR3. The V and J ends lost 0 bases and 0 bases respectively, with 13 bases between them.

V gene TRBV9 combines with J gene TRBJ2-3; D might be TRBD1 (6 bases). In germline, CDR1 is SGDLS, CDR2 YYNGEE. The CDR3 sequence is 15 residues long. V lost 0 bases and J 6 bases, leaving 14 bases between the germline ends. CDR3 loop: CASSVVGALQDTQYF. The DNA of the CDR3 is TGTGCCAGCAGCGTAGTGGGGGCCCTGCAGGATACGCAGTATTTT.

In the case of this clone: The junction differs from germline at one of its ends, possibly a read error. The CDR3 coding sequence is TGTGCCAGCAGCTTGGGAGACAGGGGTCAAGGGACCCAGTACTTC. Protein product: CASSLGDRGQGTQYF. The rearrangement uses TRBV5-8 and TRBJ2-5; 8 positions match TRBD1. The CDR3 has 15 residues. CDR1 and CDR2 from the germline V gene are SGHTS and YDEGEE. The entire variable domain, with the rest obtained from reference TRBV5-8 and TRBJ2-5, is as follows: EAGVTQSPTHLIKTRGQQATLRCSPISGHTSVYWYQQALGLGLQFLLWYDEGEERNRGNFPPRFSGRQFPNYSSELNVNALELEDSALYLCASSLGDRGQGTQYFGPGTRLLVL.

This clone was observed a handful of times. Additional DNA sequences in this sample encode the identical CDR3. The CDR3 loop reads CASSQETGEGDSPLHF. The CDR3 region has the DNA TGCGCCAGCAGCCAAGAAACAGGGGAAGGTGATTCACCCCTCCACTTT. V is TRBV4-1 and J is TRBJ1-6, with 7 bases identical to TRBD1. The CDR3 consists of 16 residues. J lost 8 bases, V lost 0 bases, and 7 bases had no gene match. CDR1 MGHRA and CDR2 YSYEKL come from the germline V gene.

V usage is TRBV9 and J usage is TRBJ2-3; 9 bases are shared with TRBD2. Germline CDR1 reads SGDLS; CDR2 reads YYNGEE. Unmatched junction bases numbered 5, after V lost 3 bases and J lost 0 bases. CDR3 length: 16 residues. CDR3 nucleotides: TGTGCCAGCAGCGCTGCGAGCGGGGGGAGCACAGATACGCAGTATTTT. Amino acids: CASSAASGGSTDTQYF.

This rearrangement joins TRBV19 to TRBJ1-1; 7 positions agree with TRBD1. V was pared by 10 bases and J by 3 bases, with 14 bases of the junction left unmatched. CDR3 length equals 15 residues. Germline V gene data show CDR1 as LNHDA and CDR2 as SQIVND (reference sequence). CDR3 residues: CATTPRRGGYTEAFF. The CDR3 region has the DNA TGTGCCACCACCCCACGGCGAGGGGGCTACACTGAAGCTTTCTTT. The whole variable domain, remainder taken from reference TRBV19 and TRBJ1-1, is DGGITQSPKYLFRKEGQNVTLSCEQNLNHDAMYWYRQDPGQGLRLIYYSQIVNDFQKGDIAEGYSVSREKKESFPLTVTSAQKNPTAFYLCATTPRRGGYTEAFFGQGTRLTVV.

The chain has TRBV7-9 and TRBJ2-7; tentatively, D is TRBD1 (6 bases). CDR1 and CDR2 from the germline V gene are SEHNR and FQNEAQ (reference sequence). The CDR3 has 15 residues. Trimming took 6 bases from V and 2 from J, leaving 17 bases between them. CDR3 amino acids: CASREQGDRTYEQYF. CDR3 in DNA: TGTGCCAGCAGAGAGCAGGGTGACAGGACCTACGAGCAGTACTTC.

This sequence joins TRBV11-2 and TRBJ1-1, with D unresolved. Per germline, CDR1 SGHAT and CDR2 FQNNGV. The V end lost 5 bases, the J end lost 5 bases, and 9 bases lay between the germline ends. The CDR3 totals 12 residues. The CDR3 coding sequence is TGTGCCAGCAGCCTGGTTTCGACTGAAGCTTTCTTT. Protein sequence: CASSLVSTEAFF.

This clone was observed once. V and J are TRBV27 and TRBJ2-5; 8 bases are a match to TRBD2. Germline V lookup: CDR1 MNHEY, CDR2 SMNVEV (reference sequence). The CDR3 contains 17 residues. Unmatched junction bases numbered 15, after V lost 4 bases and J lost 5 bases. The CDR3 region has the DNA TGTGCCAGCAGTTCGCCCCTCGGGGGGGGGCGCACGGAGACCCAGTACTTC. The encoded protein is CASSSPLGGGRTETQYF.